The 31 T cell receptor beta chains reported below all come from one sample, sequenced in a study of blood T cells in healthy people across ages. The authors ran a second PCR of roughly 6 to 12 cycles using a sample-barcoded 5' primer and a J-beta primer mix. TCRdb re-called the 5' RACE reads with MiXCR, one entry per CDR3 protein. This table holds 550,000 to 750,000 distinct CDR3 sequences, around 21% found once. Sequencing input: blood. These receptors were taken from a man aged 70-80 years in good health.

This clonotype has a handful of counts. The V call is TRBV29-1, the J call TRBJ2-7; TRBD2 might be the D (6 bases). The CDR3 sequence is 12 residues long. Germline V CDR1 and CDR2: SQVTM, ANQGSEA. Trimming pared 6 bases from V and 1 base from J, leaving 10 bases between. This CDR3 is CSVGEVSYEQYF. The CDR3 coding sequence is TGCAGCGTGGGGGAGGTATCCTACGAGCAGTACTTC.

The genes are TRBV20-1 and TRBJ2-5; D not resolved. The J call may be incorrect, as the DNA end agrees better with TRBJ2-1. Looked up from germline, CDR1 is DFQATT and CDR2 is SNEGSKA (reference sequence). The CDR3 length is 13 residues. Here the CDR3 reads CSARDLKDVEQFF. The CDR3 DNA follows: TGCAGTGCTAGAGATCTTAAGGACGTTGAGCAGTTCTTC.

The chain recombines TRBV7-9 with TRBJ2-5, with 7 nucleotides matching TRBD2. Germline assignment: CDR1 SEHNR and CDR2 FQNEAQ (reference sequence). The V segment lost 5 bases and the J segment 2 bases; nucleotides outside the gene matches: 8. There are 15 residues in the CDR3. CDR3 nucleotide sequence: TGTGCCAGCAGCGCCCCCGGGGACTATCAAGAGACCCAGTACTTC. Translation gives CASSAPGDYQETQYF.

The V and J genes are TRBV7-2 and TRBJ2-3; the D gene is possibly TRBD1 (6 bases). The CDR3 totals 13 residues. V lost 6 bases to trimming and J lost 4 bases, with 11 bases between them. The germline CDR1 and CDR2 sequences are SGHTA and FQGNSA. CDR3 region: CASRRGSSDTQYF. The CDR3 DNA is TGTGCCAGCAGAAGGGGGAGCTCAGATACGCAGTATTTT.

This clonotype was detected only a few times. V gene TRBV20-1 combines with J gene TRBJ1-6; D unresolved. In germline, CDR1 is DFQATT, CDR2 SNEGSKA (reference sequence). The length of the CDR3 is 12 residues. Trimming removed 2 bases from V and 9 bases from J, with 8 bases in between. CDR3: CSARYLGSPLHF. The CDR3 region has the DNA TGCAGTGCTAGATATTTGGGTTCACCCCTCCACTTT.

This rearrangement joins TRBV7-9 to TRBJ2-5, with 7 bases aligning to TRBD2. The junction had 5 bases not matched to a gene; V was cut back by 4 bases and J by 3 bases. CDR3 length equals 14 residues. The germline V gene has CDR1 SEHNR and CDR2 FQNEAQ (reference sequence). The CDR3 reads CASSSRAGKETQYF. CDR3 DNA sequence: TGTGCCAGCAGCTCACGAGCGGGAAAAGAGACCCAGTACTTC. Full variable domain (rest looked up from reference TRBV7-9 and TRBJ2-5): DTGVSQNPRHKITKRGQNVTFRCDPISEHNRLYWYRQTLGQGPEFLTYFQNEAQLEKSRLLSDRFSAERPKGSFSTLEIQRTEQGDSAMYLCASSSRAGKETQYFGPGTRLLVL.

V is TRBV29-1 and J is TRBJ2-5, with 7 nucleotides matching TRBD2. Judging by the DNA end, TRBJ2-7 fits better; the J call may be wrong. In germline, CDR1 is SQVTM, CDR2 ANQGSEA. The CDR3 consists of 13 residues. The CDR3 DNA reads TGCAGCCCCGGGGAGGCGGGAGCCTACGAGCAGTACTTC. This gives the protein CSPGEAGAYEQYF.

This clonotype was counted at least ten times. This chain uses TRBV10-3 with TRBJ2-5, with 8 bases matching TRBD2. This CDR3 is 13 amino acids long. The ends lost 10 bases at V and 2 bases at J; junction bases unmatched: 6. Per the germline V gene, CDR1 is ENHRY and CDR2 is SYGVKD. In DNA form, the CDR3 reads TGTGCCACCACGGGCGGGAGGCAAGAGACCCAGTACTTC. It specifies CATTGGRQETQYF.

This chain uses TRBV2 with TRBJ2-3, with D tentatively TRBD2 (5 bases). Germline assignment: CDR1 SNHLY and CDR2 FYNNEI. Trimming shortened V by 3 bases and J by 6 bases, and 13 bases separated the two germline ends. The CDR3 runs 14 residues. The CDR3 is CASSEVERRDTQYF. CDR3 bases: TGTGCCAGCAGTGAGGTAGAGAGGAGGGATACGCAGTATTTT.

The chain combines TRBV7-8 with TRBJ2-2, with TRBD1 matching 9 bases. V lost 4 bases to trimming and J lost 5 bases; unmatched junction nucleotides: 8. This CDR3 contains 16 residues. Germline values: CDR1 SGHVS, CDR2 FQNEAQ. The CDR3 spells CASSSPTGGTTGELFF. The CDR3 DNA reads TGTGCCAGCAGCTCCCCGACAGGGGGGACAACCGGGGAGCTGTTTTTT.

This clonotype came up many times. J is TRBJ2-5 and V is TRBV5-1; D unclear. This CDR3 has 15 residues. Germline V gene lookup returns CDR1 SGHRS and CDR2 YFSETQ. Trimming took 1 base from V and 1 from J, leaving 11 bases between them. The CDR3 DNA reads as TGCGCCAGCAGCTTGTCACCAAGTGCCCAAGAGACCCAGTACTTC. Protein product: CASSLSPSAQETQYF.

The chain uses TRBV7-2 and TRBJ2-7, with 9 positions matching TRBD2. This CDR3 spans 15 amino acids. The V segment lost 6 bases and the J segment 3 bases; nucleotides outside the gene matches: 9. Germline V gives CDR1 SGHTA, CDR2 FQGNSA. CDR3: CASSVLAGLNYEQYF. In DNA, the CDR3 is TGTGCCAGCAGTGTTCTAGCGGGACTAAACTACGAGCAGTACTTC.

This chain uses TRBV2 with TRBJ2-7, with no clear D. Trimming took 7 bases from V and 2 from J, leaving 6 bases between them. The CDR3 consists of 11 residues. From germline, CDR1 is SNHLY and CDR2 FYNNEI. In DNA form, the CDR3 reads TGTGCCAGCATGGAAGCCTACGAGCAGTACTTC. It yields the protein CASMEAYEQYF.

The chain carries TRBV24-1 and TRBJ2-3, with D possibly being TRBD2 (6 bases). Trimming cost V 5 bases and J 2 bases, with 10 bases left between them. CDR3 length: 14 amino acids. Per germline, CDR1 KGHDR and CDR2 SFDVKD. CDR3 DNA: TGTGCCACCAGTGGGGGGGAGACCACAGATACGCAGTATTTT. Its protein product is CATSGGETTDTQYF.

This sequence joins TRBV5-1 and TRBJ2-4; no reliable D call. CDR1 SGHRS and CDR2 YFSETQ come from the germline V gene. With 1 base removed from V and 7 bases from J, the gap between germline ends came to 12 bases. The CDR3 is 14 amino acids. The CDR3 is CASSLFPQENIQYF. The DNA of the CDR3 is TGCGCCAGCAGCTTGTTTCCGCAGGAGAACATTCAGTACTTC.

This clonotype was observed at least ten times. The CDR3 region has the DNA TGCAGTGCTGAACAGGGGGCCAAAAACATTCAGTACTTC. Translated: CSAEQGAKNIQYF. The chain recombines TRBV20-1 with TRBJ2-4, with 7 bases fitting TRBD1. The CDR3 loop spans 13 amino acids. CDR1 and CDR2 (germline): DFQATT, SNEGSKA (reference sequence). Trimming cost V 5 bases and J 1 base; bases outside gene matches: 2.

This clonotype was recorded a few times. The J gene is TRBJ1-5, the V gene TRBV12-3 or TRBV12-4; unclear D gene. V was trimmed by 1 base and J by 0 bases, leaving 10 bases between them. The CDR3 runs to 16 residues. The CDR3 DNA is TGTGCCAGCAGTTTAGGGCTGATAACTAGCAATCAGCCCCAGCATTTT. Encoded protein: CASSLGLITSNQPQHF.

The chain uses TRBV9 and TRBJ2-5; tentative D call: TRBD2 (6 bases). Germline CDR1 is SGDLS and CDR2 is YYNGEE. The length of the CDR3 is 12 residues. V dropped 2 bases and J dropped 11 bases, with 13 bases sitting between them. This CDR3 is CASSVEWGEQYF. CDR3 DNA: TGTGCCAGCAGCGTTGAATGGGGGGAGCAGTACTTC.

J is TRBJ2-5 and V is TRBV7-2, with 10 bases matching TRBD2. CDR1 and CDR2 (germline): SGHTA, FQGNSA. The CDR3 totals 16 residues. The V segment lost 3 bases and the J segment 5 bases; nucleotides outside the gene matches: 9. The CDR3 DNA reads TGTGCCAGCAGCTTGAGCCTAGCGGGAGTCGGGGAGACCCAGTACTTC. Its translation: CASSLSLAGVGETQYF. The complete variable domain, with remaining parts taken from reference TRBV7-2 and TRBJ2-5, reads GAGVSQSPSNKVTEKGKDVELRCDPISGHTALYWYRQSLGQGLEFLIYFQGNSAPDKSGLPSDRFSAERTGGSVSTLTIQRTQQEDSAVYLCASSLSLAGVGETQYFGPGTRLLVL.

The V gene is TRBV18, the J gene TRBJ2-6; D gene ambiguous. V lost 1 base and J lost 0, with 7 bases in between. Germline loops: CDR1 KGHSH, CDR2 LQKENI. The CDR3 runs 16 residues. The CDR3 sequence is CASSPQGVSGANVLTF. The CDR3 coding sequence is TGTGCCAGCTCACCACAGGGTGTCTCTGGGGCCAACGTCCTGACTTTC.

This clonotype was picked up a small number of times. The chain links TRBV27 to TRBJ1-1; tentatively, D is TRBD1 (5 bases). Deletions cut 6 bases from V and 4 bases from J, with 18 bases between. CDR3 size: 15 residues. Germline CDR1 reads MNHEY; CDR2 reads SMNVEV (reference sequence). The CDR3 DNA reads TGTGCCAGCAGAATTATGGGCGGGGGAGGCACTGAAGCTTTCTTT. Encoded protein: CASRIMGGGGTEAFF.

The chain couples TRBV27 to TRBJ2-5; no clear D gene. Trimming pared 0 bases from V and 4 bases from J, leaving 9 bases between. This CDR3 comprises 14 residues. The V gene's germline CDR1 is MNHEY and CDR2 SMNVEV (reference sequence). The CDR3 region has the DNA TGTGCCAGCAGTTTATCAGGGAAATCAGAGACCCAGTACTTC. Its translation: CASSLSGKSETQYF.

The rearrangement uses TRBV5-5 and TRBJ2-7; D is undetermined. CDR1 and CDR2 (germline): SGHKS, YYEKEE (reference sequence). The CDR3 is 14 residues long. V lost 1 base, J lost 1 base, and 9 bases lay in between. Written as DNA, the CDR3 is TGTGCCAGCAGCTTGTCTGAAGGTTCCTACGAGCAGTACTTC. Its translation is CASSLSEGSYEQYF. Together with reference TRBV5-5 and TRBJ2-7, the CDR3 gives the full variable domain: DAGVTQSPTHLIKTRGQQVTLRCSPISGHKSVSWYQQVLGQGPQFIFQYYEKEERGRGNFPDRFSARQFPNYSSELNVNALLLGDSALYLCASSLSEGSYEQYFGPGTRLTVT.

This chain links TRBV28 with TRBJ1-2; the match to TRBD1 covers 7 bases. V shed 3 bases and J 3 bases; nucleotides not matched to a gene: 7. The CDR3 totals 15 residues. Looked up from germline, CDR1 is MDHEN and CDR2 is SYDVKM. The CDR3 sequence: CASSFRDRAYYGYTF. In DNA form, the CDR3 reads TGTGCCAGCAGTTTCCGGGACAGAGCCTACTATGGCTACACCTTC.

J is TRBJ2-2 and V is TRBV20-1, with TRBD2 matching 7 bases. CDR3 length: 15 residues. Trimming removed 4 bases from V and 5 bases from J; junction bases left unmatched: 10. Germline CDR1 reads DFQATT; CDR2 reads SNEGSKA (reference sequence). CDR3 amino acids: CSATPTSAGTGELFF. The CDR3 DNA is TGCAGTGCTACCCCCACTAGCGCGGGGACCGGGGAGCTGTTTTTT.

This clonotype occurred a few times. The chain couples TRBV12-3 or TRBV12-4 to TRBJ2-5, with D perhaps TRBD1 or TRBD2 (5 bases each). Trimming stripped 0 bases from V and 5 bases from J, with 16 bases between. CDR3 length: 16 residues. The CDR3 nucleotides read TGTGCCAGCAGTTTAGCGGCCGGTGGGGGTTGGGAGACCCAGTACTTC. It yields the protein CASSLAAGGGWETQYF.

This clonotype was detected a few times. The genes are TRBV28 and TRBJ1-4; D not certain. This CDR3 spans 13 amino acids. V lost 10 bases and J lost 0, with 9 bases in between. In germline, CDR1 is MDHEN, CDR2 SYDVKM. The CDR3 sequence: CATLRATNEKLFF. CDR3 in DNA: TGTGCCACCCTACGGGCAACTAATGAAAAACTGTTTTTT.

Note on this clonotype: At one end, the junction sequence differs from germline, possibly due to a read error. The gene calls are TRBV20-1 and TRBJ2-6; no definite D call. This CDR3 has 14 amino acids. The germline V gene has CDR1 DFQATT and CDR2 SNEGSKA (reference sequence). CDR3 sequence (DNA): TGCAGTGCGCCGGTGGCATCTGAGGCCAACGTCCTGACTTTC. This translates into CSAPVASEANVLTF.

The chain recombines TRBV28 with TRBJ1-1, with D unresolved. Trimming removed 5 bases at V and 3 bases at J, with 13 bases between. Germline CDR1 is MDHEN and CDR2 is SYDVKM. CDR3 length: 14 amino acids. The CDR3 sequence: CASSPLTGYTEAFF. DNA of the CDR3: TGTGCCAGCAGTCCCCTTACCGGTTACACTGAAGCTTTCTTT. The full variable domain, completed using reference TRBV28 and TRBJ1-1, is DVKVTQSSRYLVKRTGEKVFLECVQDMDHENMFWYRQDPGLGLRLIYFSYDVKMKEKGDIPEGYSVSREKKERFSLILESASTNQTSMYLCASSPLTGYTEAFFGQGTRLTVV.

The rearrangement uses TRBV11-2 and TRBJ2-1; D remains ambiguous. The CDR3 consists of 14 residues. The V gene's germline CDR1 is SGHAT and CDR2 FQNNGV. V lost 5 bases and J lost 0, with 8 bases in between. CDR3 loop: CASSAVNSYNEQFF. In DNA, the CDR3 is TGTGCCAGCAGCGCGGTGAACTCCTACAATGAGCAGTTCTTC.

This clonotype was detected only once. The V call is TRBV29-1, the J call TRBJ2-1, with a weak D call TRBD1 (6 bases). Trimming cost V 7 bases and J 2 bases, with 6 bases left between them. The length of the CDR3 is 11 residues. The germline V gene encodes CDR1 SQVTM and CDR2 ANQGSEA. The CDR3 region is CSDRAYNEQFF. The DNA for the CDR3 is TGCAGCGACAGGGCCTACAATGAGCAGTTCTTC.